This TCR beta chain appears in the sequencing data of a study of T cell repertoires in cytomegalovirus infection. Study summary: It can be stated that public TCR beta signatures indicated CMV infection as well as a matching HLA type.

In its sample, this clonotype was seen a few times. Its antigen is unidentified. The ends lost 7 bases at V and 8 bases at J; junction bases unmatched: 15. Germline lookup yields CDR1 LNHDA and CDR2 SQIVND (reference sequence). The CDR3 covers 16 residues. Points from the study as a whole: HLA-C-restricted CMV clonotypes gave the most frequent clonotype in two of eight donors. CMV carriers having the relevant HLA were flagged by cumulative public TCR beta family frequency.

TCRdb itself ran the reads through MiXCR, one entry per CDR3 protein. The repertoire holds 200,000 or so distinct CDR3 sequences, with approximately 30% as singletons. This sequence originates from a human donor in good health (CMV status not recorded). Some clones in this sample may be carry-over from other donors' samples. This chain uses TRBV19 with TRBJ2-2, with 8 bases fitting TRBD2. Sequencing used PBMCs. This chain's CDR3 is CASMGLSGGRRGELFF. CDR3 coding DNA: TGTGCCAGTATGGGCCTGAGCGGGGGCCGACGAGGGGAGCTGTTTTTT.